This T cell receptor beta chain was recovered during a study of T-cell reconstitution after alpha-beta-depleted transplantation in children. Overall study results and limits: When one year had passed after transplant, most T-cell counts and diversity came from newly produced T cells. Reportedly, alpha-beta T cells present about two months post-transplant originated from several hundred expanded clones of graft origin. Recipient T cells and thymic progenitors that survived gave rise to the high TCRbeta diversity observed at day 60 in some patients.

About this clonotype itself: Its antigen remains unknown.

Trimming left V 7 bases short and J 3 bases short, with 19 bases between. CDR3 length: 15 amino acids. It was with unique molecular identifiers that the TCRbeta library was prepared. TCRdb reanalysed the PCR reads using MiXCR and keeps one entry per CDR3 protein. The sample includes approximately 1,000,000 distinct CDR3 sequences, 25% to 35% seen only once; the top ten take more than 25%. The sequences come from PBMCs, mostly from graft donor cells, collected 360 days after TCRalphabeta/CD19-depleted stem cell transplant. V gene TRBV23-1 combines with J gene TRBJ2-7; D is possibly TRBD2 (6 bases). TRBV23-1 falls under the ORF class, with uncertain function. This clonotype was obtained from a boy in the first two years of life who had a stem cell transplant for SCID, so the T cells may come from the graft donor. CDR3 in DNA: TGCGCCAGCACCCCGGGGGAAACAGTACGCTACGAGCAGTACTTC. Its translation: CASTPGETVRYEQYF.